These 4 T cell receptor beta chains came from one sample sequenced in a study of blood T cell repertoires in COVID-19. Assay: immunoSEQ multiplex PCR; the TCRdb copy retains only in-frame clones and omits some. This sample yields roughly 140,000 clones, of which under 90% are seen a single time; roughly 4% belongs to the top ten. Sequencing input: PBMCs or T cells enriched from blood (not recorded which). These receptors were obtained from a man over 45 in a cohort exposed to, infected with or recovered from COVID-19 (not recorded which).

The CDR3 DNA follows: TGTGCCATCAGTCCCCTCGACGGGAACTATGGCTACACCTTC. Translating it yields CAISPLDGNYGYTF. The V gene is TRBV10-3, the J gene TRBJ1-2; D uncertain. Germline CDR1 reads ENHRY; CDR2 reads SYGVKD. The CDR3 contains 14 residues. The V end was cut by 5 bases, the J end by 2 bases, with 12 bases between.

The rearrangement uses TRBV7-3 and TRBJ2-6; 8 bases line up with TRBD2. V lost 3 bases and J lost 0; bases outside the gene matches: 4. The CDR3 runs to 17 residues. Germline assignment: CDR1 SGHTA and CDR2 FQGTGA. The CDR3 sequence: CASSFGGGPSGANVLTF. Written as DNA, the CDR3 is TGTGCCAGCAGCTTCGGGGGGGGACCCTCTGGGGCCAACGTCCTGACTTTC.

This sequence joins TRBV27 and TRBJ2-1; the match to TRBD1 covers 7 bases. V dropped 2 bases and J dropped 7; count of bases not matched to a gene: 5. Germline assignment: CDR1 MNHEY and CDR2 SMNVEV (reference sequence). CDR3 length equals 14 residues. Here the CDR3 reads CASSLTGAGNEQFF. Here the CDR3 DNA reads TGTGCCAGCAGTTTAACAGGGGCAGGGAATGAGCAGTTCTTC.

This chain uses TRBV4-1 with TRBJ2-7; 7 bases are shared with TRBD2. The germline gives CDR1 MGHRA, CDR2 YSYEKL. V was clipped by 1 base and J by 3 bases; unmatched bases: 12. The CDR3 covers 17 residues. The CDR3 sequence is CASSQGESSGAIYEQYF. CDR3 bases: TGCGCCAGCAGCCAAGGGGAGTCTAGCGGAGCGATCTACGAGCAGTACTTC.